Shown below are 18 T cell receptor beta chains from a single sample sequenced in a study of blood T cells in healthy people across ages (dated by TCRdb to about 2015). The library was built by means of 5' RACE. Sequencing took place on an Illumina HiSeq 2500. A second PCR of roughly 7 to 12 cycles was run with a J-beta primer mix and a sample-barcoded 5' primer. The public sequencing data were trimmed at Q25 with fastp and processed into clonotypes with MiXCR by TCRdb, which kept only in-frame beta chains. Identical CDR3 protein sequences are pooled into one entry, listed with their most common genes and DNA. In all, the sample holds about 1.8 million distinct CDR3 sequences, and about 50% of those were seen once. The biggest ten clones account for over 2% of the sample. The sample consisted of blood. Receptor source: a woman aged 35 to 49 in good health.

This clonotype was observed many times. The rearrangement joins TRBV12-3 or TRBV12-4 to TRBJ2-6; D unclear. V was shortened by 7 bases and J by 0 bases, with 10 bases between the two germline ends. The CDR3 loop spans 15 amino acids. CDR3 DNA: TGTGCCAGCACCCCGGCCGGCTCTGGGGCCAACGTCCTGACTTTC. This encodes CASTPAGSGANVLTF.

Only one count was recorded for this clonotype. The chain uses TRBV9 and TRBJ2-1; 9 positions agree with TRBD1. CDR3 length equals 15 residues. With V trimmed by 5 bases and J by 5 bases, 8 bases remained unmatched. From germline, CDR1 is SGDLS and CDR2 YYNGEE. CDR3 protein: CASRGGDRVHNEQFF. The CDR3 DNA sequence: TGTGCCAGCAGGGGGGGGGACAGGGTCCACAATGAGCAGTTCTTC.

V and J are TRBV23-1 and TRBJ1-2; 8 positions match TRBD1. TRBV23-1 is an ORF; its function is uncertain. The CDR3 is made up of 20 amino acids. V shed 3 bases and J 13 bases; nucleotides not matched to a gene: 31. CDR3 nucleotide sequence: TGCGCCAGCAGTCACCCGGCCGGGACAGGATACCATCTTTCTATGGCTATGGTCACCTTC. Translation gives CASSHPAGTGYHLSMAMVTF.

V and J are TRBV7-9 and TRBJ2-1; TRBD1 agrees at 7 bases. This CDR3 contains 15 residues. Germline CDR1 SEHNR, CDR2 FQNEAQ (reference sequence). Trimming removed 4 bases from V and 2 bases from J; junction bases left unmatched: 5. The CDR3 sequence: CASSSDRTAYNEQFF. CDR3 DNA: TGTGCCAGCAGCTCGGACAGGACTGCCTACAATGAGCAGTTCTTC.

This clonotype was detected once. The CDR3 is CASSLELGGVNSPLHF. CDR3 in DNA: TGCGCCAGCAGCTTGGAACTTGGGGGTGTAAACTCACCCCTCCACTTT. The chain is built from TRBV5-1 and TRBJ1-6; tentative D call: TRBD1 (5 bases). The germline V and J ends were trimmed by 0 bases and 10 bases, with 17 bases remaining between them. Germline V gene data show CDR1 as SGHRS and CDR2 as YFSETQ. CDR3 length equals 16 residues.

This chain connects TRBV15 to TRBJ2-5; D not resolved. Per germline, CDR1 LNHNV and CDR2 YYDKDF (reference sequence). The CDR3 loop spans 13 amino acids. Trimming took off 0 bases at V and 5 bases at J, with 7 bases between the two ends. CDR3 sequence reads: CATSREGIETQYF. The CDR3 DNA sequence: TGTGCCACCAGCAGAGAAGGGATCGAGACCCAGTACTTC.

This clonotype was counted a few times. This chain's CDR3 is CSAGGGQPGEKLFF. The CDR3 bases are TGCAGTGCTGGGGGAGGTCAGCCGGGGGAAAAACTGTTTTTT. The chain combines TRBV20-1 with TRBJ1-4; D perhaps matches TRBD1 (5 bases). Germline-derived CDR1 and CDR2 are DFQATT and SNEGSKA (reference sequence). V gave up 5 bases and J gave up 8 bases, with 18 bases separating them. This CDR3 comprises 14 residues.

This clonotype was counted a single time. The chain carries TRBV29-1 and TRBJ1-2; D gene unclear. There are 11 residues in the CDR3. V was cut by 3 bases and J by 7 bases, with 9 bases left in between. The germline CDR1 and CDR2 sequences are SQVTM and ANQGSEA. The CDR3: CSVEAEGGYTF. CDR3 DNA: TGCAGCGTTGAGGCGGAGGGTGGCTACACCTTC.

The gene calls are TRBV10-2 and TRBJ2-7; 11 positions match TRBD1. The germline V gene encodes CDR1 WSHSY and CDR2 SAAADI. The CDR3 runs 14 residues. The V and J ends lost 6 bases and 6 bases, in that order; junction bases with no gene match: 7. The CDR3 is CASRGQGVFFEQYF. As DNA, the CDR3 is TGCGCCAGCAGGGGACAGGGGGTCTTCTTCGAGCAGTACTTC.

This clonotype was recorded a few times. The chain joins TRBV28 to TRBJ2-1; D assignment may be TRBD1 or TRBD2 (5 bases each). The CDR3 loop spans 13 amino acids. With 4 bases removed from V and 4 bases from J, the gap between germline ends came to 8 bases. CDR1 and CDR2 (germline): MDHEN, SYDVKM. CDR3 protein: CASSWGNYNEQFF. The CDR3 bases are TGTGCCAGCAGTTGGGGGAATTACAATGAGCAGTTCTTC.

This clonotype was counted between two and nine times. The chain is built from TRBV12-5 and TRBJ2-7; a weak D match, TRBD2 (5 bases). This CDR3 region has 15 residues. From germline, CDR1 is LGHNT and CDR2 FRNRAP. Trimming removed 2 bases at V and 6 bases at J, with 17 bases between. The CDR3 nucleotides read TGTGCTAGTGGTTTGCCACTAGGAGATCCTGGCGAGCAGTACTTC. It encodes CASGLPLGDPGEQYF.

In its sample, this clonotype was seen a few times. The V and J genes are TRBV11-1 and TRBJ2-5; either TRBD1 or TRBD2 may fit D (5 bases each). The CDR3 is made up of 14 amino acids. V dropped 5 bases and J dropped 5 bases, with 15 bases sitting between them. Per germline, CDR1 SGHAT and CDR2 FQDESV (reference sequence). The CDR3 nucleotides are TGTGCCAGCAGCCACAAACTAGGGGCGGAGACCCAGTACTTC. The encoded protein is CASSHKLGAETQYF.

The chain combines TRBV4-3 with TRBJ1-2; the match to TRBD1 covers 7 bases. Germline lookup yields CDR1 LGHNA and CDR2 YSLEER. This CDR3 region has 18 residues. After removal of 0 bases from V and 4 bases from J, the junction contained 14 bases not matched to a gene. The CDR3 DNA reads TGCGCCAGCAGCCAAGAATCCACGACAGGGAATAGTGGCTATGGCTACACCTTC. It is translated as CASSQESTTGNSGYGYTF.

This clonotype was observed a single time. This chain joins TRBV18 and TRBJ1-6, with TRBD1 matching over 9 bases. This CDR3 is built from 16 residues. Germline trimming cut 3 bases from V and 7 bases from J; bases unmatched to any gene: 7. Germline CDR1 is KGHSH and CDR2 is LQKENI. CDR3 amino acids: CASSPLDDRGNSPLHF. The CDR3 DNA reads TGTGCCAGCTCACCTCTGGATGACAGGGGGAATTCACCCCTCCACTTT.

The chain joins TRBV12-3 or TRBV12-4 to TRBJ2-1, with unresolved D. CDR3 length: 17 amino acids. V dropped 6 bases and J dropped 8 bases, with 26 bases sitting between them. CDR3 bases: TGTGCCAGCAGGCCCATACCTCGGAGACGGCCGGGCGATGAGCAGTTCTTC. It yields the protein CASRPIPRRRPGDEQFF.

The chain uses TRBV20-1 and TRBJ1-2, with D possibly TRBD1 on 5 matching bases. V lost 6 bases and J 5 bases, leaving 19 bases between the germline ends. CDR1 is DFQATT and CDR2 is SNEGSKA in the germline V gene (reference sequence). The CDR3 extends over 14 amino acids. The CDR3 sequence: CSAGGVGIKYGYTF. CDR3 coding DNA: TGCAGTGCCGGGGGGGTAGGGATTAAGTATGGCTACACCTTC.

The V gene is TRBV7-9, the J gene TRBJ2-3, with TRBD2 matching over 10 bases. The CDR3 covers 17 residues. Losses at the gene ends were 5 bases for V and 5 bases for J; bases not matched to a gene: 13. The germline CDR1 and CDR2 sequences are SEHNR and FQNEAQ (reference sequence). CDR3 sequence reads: CASSVTGTSVGKDTQYF. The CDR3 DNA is TGTGCCAGCAGCGTAACCGGGACTAGCGTCGGGAAAGATACGCAGTATTTT.

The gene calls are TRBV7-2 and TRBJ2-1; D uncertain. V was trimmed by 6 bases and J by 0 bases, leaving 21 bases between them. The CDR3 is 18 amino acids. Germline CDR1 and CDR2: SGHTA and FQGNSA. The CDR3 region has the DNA TGTGCCAGCAGTCATAGTGGGGTCGCGGTACCCTCCTACAATGAGCAGTTCTTC. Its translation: CASSHSGVAVPSYNEQFF.